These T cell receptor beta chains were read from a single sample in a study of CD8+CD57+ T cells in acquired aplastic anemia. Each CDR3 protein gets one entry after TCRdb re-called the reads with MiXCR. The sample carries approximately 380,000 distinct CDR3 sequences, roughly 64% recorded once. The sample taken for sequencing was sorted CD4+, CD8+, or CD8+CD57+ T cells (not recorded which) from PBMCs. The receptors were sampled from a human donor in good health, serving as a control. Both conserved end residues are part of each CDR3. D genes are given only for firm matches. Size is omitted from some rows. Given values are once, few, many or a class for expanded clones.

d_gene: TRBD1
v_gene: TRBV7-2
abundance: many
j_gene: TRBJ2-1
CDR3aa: CASSLLGQGYNEQFF
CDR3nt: TGTGCCAGCAGCTTATTGGGACAGGGATACAATGAGCAGTTCTTC

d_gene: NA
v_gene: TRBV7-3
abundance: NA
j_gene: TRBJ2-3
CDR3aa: CASSGRTAASSDTQYF
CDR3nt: TGTGCCAGCAGTGGACGGACGGCGGCATCCTCAGATACGCAGTATTTT

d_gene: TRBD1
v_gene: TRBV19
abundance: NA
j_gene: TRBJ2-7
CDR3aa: CASSPGQGSDEQYF
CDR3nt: TGTGCCAGTAGTCCGGGACAGGGTAGCGACGAGCAGTACTTC

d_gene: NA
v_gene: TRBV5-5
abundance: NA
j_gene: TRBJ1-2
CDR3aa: CASSQGWNNYGYTF
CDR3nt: TGTGCCAGCAGTCAGGGCTGGAATAACTATGGCTACACCTTC

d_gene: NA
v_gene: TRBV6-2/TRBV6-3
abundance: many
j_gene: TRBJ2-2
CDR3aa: CASSYILSGELFF
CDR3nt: TGTGCCAGCAGCTATATCCTATCCGGGGAGCTGTTTTTT

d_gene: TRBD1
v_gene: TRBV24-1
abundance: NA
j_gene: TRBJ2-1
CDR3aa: CATSDPGTGGYEQFF
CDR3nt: TGTGCCACCAGTGACCCCGGGACAGGGGGCTATGAGCAGTTCTTC

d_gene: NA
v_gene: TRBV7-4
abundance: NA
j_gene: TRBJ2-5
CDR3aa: CASSEEGVADTQYF
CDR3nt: TGTGCCAGCAGCGAGGAGGGGGTGGCGGATACGCAGTACTTC

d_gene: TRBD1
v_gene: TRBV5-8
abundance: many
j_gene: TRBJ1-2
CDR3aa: CASSLGPGQGGGGYTF
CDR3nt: TGTGCCAGCAGCTTGGGCCCGGGACAGGGTGGGGGTGGCTACACCTTC

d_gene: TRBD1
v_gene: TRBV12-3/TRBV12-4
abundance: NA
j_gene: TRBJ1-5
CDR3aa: CASRPTGRWRGDQPQHF
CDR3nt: TGTGCCAGCAGGCCGACAGGGAGATGGAGGGGAGATCAGCCCCAGCATTTT

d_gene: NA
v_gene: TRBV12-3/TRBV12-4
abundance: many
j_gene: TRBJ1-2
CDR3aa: CASRSTGSGGYGYTF
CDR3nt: TGTGCCAGCAGAAGCACAGGGTCAGGAGGCTATGGCTACACCTTC

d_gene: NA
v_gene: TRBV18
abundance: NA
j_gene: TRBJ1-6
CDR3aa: CASSPSRVWDSPLHF
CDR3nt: TGTGCCAGCTCTCCTAGCAGAGTATGGGATTCACCCCTCCACTTT

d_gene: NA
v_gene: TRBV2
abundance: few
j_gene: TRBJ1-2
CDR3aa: CASPWGGYGYTF
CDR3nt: TGTGCCAGCCCTTGGGGCGGCTATGGCTACACCTTC

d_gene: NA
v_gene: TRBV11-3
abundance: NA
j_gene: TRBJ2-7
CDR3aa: CASSLGHGQYF
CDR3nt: TGTGCCAGCAGTCTGGGACACGGGCAGTACTTC

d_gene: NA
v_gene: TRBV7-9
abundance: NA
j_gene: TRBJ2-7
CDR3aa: CASSLDLRDTQYFF
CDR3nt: TGTGCCAGCAGCTTAGATCTGCGGGATACGCAGTATTTTTTC

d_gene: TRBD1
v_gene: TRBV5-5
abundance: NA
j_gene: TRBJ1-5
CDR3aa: CASSLTGTGPQPQHF
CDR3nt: TGTGCCAGCAGCCTGACGGGGACAGGGCCTCAGCCCCAGCATTTT

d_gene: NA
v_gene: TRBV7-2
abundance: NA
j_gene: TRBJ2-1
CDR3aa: CASSLDGLVLNELFF
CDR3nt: TGTGCCAGCAGCTTAGATGGACTCGTCCTAAATGAGCTGTTCTTC

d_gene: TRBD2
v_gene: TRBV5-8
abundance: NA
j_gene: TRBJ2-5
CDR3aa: CASTIRTSGGHQETQYF
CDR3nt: TGTGCCAGCACCATACGGACTAGCGGGGGTCACCAAGAGACCCAGTACTTC

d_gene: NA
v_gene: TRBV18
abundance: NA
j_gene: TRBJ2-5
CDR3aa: CASSPAPGHQETQYF
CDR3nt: TGTGCCAGCTCACCAGCGCCGGGGCACCAAGAGACCCAGTACTTC

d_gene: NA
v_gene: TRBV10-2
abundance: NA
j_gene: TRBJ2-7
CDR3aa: CASKPGPPYEQYF
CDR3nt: TGCGCCAGCAAGCCGGGACCCCCGTACGAGCAGTACTTC

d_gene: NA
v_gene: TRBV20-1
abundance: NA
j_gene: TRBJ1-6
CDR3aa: CSPGRGGISSPLHF
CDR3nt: TGCAGTCCTGGTCGTGGAGGGATCTCCTCACCCCTCCACTTT

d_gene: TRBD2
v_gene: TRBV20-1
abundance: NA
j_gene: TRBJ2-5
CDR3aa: CSARAGLAGAHQETQYF
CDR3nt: TGCAGTGCTAGAGCTGGACTAGCGGGGGCCCACCAAGAGACCCAGTACTTC

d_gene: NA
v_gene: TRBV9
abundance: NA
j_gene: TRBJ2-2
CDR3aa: CASSVASWGQGDTGELFF
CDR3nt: TGTGCCAGCAGCGTAGCGAGTTGGGGGCAGGGAGACACCGGGGAGCTGTTTTTT

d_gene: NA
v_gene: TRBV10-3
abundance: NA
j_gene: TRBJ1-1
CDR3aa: CAISPAGLPYTEAFF
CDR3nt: TGTGCCATCAGTCCGGCCGGCCTCCCGTACACTGAAGCTTTCTTT

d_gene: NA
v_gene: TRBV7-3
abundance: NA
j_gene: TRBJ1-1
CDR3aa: CASSQGQGTTEAFF
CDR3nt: TGTGCCAGCAGCCAGGGGCAGGGGACAACTGAAGCTTTCTTT

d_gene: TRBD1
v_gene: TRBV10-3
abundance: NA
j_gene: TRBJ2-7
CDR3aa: CAISESGQGSNEQYF
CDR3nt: TGTGCCATCAGTGAGTCGGGACAGGGCTCCAACGAGCAGTACTTC

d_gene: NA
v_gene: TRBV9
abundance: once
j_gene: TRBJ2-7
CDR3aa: CASSSDVGSYEQYF
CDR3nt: TGTGCCAGCAGCTCCGATGTTGGATCCTACGAGCAGTACTTC

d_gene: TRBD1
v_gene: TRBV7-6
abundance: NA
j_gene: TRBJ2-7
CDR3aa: CASSAGRGLDEQLYF
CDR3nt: TGTGCCAGCAGCGCCGGCAGGGGGCTGGATGAGCAGTTGTACTTC

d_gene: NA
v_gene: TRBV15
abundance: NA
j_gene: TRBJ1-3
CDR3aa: CCSGSLESGNTIYF
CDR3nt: TGTTGCAGTGGTAGTTTGGAAAGTGGAAACACCATATATTTT

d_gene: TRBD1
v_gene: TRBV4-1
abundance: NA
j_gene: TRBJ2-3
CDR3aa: CASSHLRQGAYTQYF
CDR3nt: TGCGCCAGCAGCCACCTTAGACAGGGCGCCTATACGCAGTATTTT

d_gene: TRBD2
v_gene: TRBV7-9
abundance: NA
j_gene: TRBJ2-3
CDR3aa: CASSHPTSGAATDTQYF
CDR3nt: TGTGCCAGCAGCCATCCAACTAGCGGGGCTGCCACAGATACGCAGTATTTT

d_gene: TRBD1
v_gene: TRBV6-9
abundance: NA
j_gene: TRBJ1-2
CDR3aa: CASLYTAGGGYTF
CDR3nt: TGTGCCAGCCTGTACACGGCAGGGGGTGGCTACACCTTC